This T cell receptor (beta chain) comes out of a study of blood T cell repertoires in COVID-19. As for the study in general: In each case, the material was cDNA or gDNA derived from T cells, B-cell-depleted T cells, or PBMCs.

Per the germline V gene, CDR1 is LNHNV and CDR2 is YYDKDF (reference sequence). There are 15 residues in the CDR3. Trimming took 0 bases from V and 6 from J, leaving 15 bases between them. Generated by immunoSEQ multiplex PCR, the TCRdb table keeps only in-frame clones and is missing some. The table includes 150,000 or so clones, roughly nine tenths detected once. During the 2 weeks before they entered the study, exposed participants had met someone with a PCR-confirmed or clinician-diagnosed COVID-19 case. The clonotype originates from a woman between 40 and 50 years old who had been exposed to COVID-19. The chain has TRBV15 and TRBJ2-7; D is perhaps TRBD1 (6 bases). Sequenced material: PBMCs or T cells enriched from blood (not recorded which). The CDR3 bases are TGTGCCACCAGCAGAGAAACAGGGTCACTCAGCGAGCAGTACTTC. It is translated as CATSRETGSLSEQYF.